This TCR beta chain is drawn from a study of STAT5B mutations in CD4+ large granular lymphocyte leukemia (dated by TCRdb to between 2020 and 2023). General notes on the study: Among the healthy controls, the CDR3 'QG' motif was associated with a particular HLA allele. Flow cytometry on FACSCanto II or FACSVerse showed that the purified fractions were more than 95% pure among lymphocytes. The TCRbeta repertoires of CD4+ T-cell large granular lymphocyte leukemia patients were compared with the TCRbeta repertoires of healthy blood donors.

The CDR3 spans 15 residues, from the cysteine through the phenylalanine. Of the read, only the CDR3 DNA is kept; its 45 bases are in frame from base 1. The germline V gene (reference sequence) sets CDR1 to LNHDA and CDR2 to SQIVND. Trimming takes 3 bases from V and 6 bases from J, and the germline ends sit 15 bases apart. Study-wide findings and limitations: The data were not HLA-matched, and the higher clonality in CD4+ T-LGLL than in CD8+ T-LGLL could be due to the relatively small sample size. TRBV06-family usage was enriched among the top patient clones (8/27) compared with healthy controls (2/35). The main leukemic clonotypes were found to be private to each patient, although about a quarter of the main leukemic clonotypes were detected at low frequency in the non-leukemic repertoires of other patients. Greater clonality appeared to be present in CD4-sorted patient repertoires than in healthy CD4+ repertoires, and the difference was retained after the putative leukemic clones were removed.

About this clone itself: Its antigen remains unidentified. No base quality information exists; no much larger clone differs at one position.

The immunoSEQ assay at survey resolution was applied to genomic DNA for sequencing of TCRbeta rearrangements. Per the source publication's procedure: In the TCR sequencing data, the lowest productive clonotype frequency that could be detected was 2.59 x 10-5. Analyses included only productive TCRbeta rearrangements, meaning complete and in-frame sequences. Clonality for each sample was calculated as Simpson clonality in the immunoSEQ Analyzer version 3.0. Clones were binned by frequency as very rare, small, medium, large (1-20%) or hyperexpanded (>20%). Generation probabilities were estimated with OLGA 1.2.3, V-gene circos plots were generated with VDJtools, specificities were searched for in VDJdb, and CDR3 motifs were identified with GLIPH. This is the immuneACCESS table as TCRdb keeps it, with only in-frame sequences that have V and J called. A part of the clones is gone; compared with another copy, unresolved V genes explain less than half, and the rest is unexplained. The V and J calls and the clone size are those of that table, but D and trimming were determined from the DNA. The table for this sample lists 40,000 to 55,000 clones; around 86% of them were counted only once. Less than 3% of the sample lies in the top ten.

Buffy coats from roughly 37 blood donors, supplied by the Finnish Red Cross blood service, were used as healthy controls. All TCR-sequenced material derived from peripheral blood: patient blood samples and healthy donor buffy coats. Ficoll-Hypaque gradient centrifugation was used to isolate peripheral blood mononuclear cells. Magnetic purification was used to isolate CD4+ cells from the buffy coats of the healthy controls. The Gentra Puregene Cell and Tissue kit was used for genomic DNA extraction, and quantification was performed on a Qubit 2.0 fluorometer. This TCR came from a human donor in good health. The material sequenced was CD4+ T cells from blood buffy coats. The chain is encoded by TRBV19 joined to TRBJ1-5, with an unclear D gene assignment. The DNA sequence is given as TGTGCCAGTAGTATCATCGACGCTTCGATTCAGCCCCAGCATTTT. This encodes CASSIIDASIQPQHF.